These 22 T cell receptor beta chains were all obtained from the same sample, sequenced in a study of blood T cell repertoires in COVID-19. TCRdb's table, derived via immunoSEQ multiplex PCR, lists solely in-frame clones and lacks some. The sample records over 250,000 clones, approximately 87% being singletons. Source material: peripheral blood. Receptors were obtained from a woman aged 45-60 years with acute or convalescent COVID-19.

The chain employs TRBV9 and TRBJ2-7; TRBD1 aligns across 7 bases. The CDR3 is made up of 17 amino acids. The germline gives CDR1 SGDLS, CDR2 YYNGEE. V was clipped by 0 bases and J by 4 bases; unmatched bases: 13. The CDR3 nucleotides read TGTGCCAGCAGCGTAGGGGACCCGGGACAGCTACAATACGAGCAGTACTTC. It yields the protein CASSVGDPGQLQYEQYF. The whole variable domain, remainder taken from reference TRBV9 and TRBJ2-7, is DSGVTQTPKHLITATGQRVTLRCSPRSGDLSVYWYQQSLDQGLQFLIQYYNGEERAKGNILERFSAQQFPDLHSELNLSSLELGDSALYFCASSVGDPGQLQYEQYFGPGTRLTVT.

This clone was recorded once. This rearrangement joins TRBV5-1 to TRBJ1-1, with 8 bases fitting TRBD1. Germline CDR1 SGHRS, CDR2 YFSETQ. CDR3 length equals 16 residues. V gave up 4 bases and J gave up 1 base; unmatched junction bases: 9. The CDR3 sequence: CASSHTFGQGNTEAFF. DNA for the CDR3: TGCGCCAGCAGCCACACGTTCGGACAGGGGAACACTGAAGCTTTCTTT.

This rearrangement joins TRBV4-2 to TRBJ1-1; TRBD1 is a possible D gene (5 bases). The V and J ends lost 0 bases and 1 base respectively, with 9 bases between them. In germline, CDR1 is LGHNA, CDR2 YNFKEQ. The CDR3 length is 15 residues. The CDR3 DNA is TGTGCCAGCAGCCAAGAGCCTGGACAGAACACTGAAGCTTTCTTT. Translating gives CASSQEPGQNTEAFF.

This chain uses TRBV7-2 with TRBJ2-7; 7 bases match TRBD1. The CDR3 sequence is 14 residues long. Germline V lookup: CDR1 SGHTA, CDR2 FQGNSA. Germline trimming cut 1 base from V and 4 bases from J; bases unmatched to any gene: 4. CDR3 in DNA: TGTGCCAGCAGCTTAGAGGGGGCAAGGTACGAGCAGTACTTC. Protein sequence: CASSLEGARYEQYF. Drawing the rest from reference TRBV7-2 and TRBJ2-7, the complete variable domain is GAGVSQSPSNKVTEKGKDVELRCDPISGHTALYWYRQSLGQGLEFLIYFQGNSAPDKSGLPSDRFSAERTGGSVSTLTIQRTQQEDSAVYLCASSLEGARYEQYFGPGTRLTVT.

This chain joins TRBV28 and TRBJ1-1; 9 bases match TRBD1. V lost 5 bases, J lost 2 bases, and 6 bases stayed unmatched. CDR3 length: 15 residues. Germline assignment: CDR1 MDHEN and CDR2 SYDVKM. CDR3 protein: CASSTYRGLNTEAFF. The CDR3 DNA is TGTGCCAGCAGTACATACAGGGGGCTCAACACTGAAGCTTTCTTT.

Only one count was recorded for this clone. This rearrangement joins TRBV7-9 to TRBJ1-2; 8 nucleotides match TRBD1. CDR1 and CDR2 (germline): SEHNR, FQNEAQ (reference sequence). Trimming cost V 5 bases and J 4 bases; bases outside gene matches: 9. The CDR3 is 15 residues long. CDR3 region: CASSGGQGGTYGYTF. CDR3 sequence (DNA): TGTGCCAGCAGCGGAGGACAGGGAGGTACCTATGGCTACACCTTC.

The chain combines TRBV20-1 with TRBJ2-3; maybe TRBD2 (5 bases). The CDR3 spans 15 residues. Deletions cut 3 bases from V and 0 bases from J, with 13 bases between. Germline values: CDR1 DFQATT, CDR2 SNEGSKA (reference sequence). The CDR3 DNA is TGCAGTGCTAGTGAGGCTAGCACGAGCACAGATACGCAGTATTTT. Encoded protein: CSASEASTSTDTQYF.

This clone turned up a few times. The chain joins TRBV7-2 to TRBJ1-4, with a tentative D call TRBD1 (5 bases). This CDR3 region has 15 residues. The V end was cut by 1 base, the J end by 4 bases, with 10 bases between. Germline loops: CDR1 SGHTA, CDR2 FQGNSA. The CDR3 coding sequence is TGTGCCAGCAGCTTAGAGGGGCTTGGTAATGAAAAACTGTTTTTT. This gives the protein CASSLEGLGNEKLFF.

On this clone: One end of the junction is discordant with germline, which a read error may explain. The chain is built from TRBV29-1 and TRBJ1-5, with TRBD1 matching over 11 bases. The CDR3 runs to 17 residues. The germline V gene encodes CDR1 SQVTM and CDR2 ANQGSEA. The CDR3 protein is CSGELRDRGKVNQPQHF. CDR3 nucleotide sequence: TGCAGCGGTGAACTCCGGGACAGGGGGAAGGTCAATCAGCCCCAGCATTTT.

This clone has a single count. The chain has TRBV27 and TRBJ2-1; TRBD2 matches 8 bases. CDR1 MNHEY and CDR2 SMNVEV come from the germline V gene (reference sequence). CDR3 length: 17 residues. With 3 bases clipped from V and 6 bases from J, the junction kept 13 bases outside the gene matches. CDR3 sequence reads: CASSFFGRAGVSNEQFF. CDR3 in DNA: TGTGCCAGCAGTTTTTTCGGTCGAGCGGGAGTGAGCAATGAGCAGTTCTTC.

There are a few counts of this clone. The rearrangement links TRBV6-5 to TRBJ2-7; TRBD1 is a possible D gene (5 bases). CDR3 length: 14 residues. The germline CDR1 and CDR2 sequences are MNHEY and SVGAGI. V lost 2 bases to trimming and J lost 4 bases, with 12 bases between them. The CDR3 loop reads CASSYTARVYEQYF. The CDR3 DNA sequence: TGTGCCAGCAGTTACACAGCCAGGGTTTACGAGCAGTACTTC.

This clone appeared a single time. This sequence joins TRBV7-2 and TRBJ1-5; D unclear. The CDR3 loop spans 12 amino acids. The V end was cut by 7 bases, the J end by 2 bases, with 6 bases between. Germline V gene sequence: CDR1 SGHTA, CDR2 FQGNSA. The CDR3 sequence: CASKRGNQPQHF. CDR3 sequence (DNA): TGTGCCAGCAAGAGGGGCAATCAGCCCCAGCATTTT.

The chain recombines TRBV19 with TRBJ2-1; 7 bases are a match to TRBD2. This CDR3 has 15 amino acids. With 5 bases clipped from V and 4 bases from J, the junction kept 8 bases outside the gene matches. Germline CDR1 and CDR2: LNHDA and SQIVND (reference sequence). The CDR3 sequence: CASSSAGLLYNEQFF. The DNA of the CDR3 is TGTGCCAGTAGTTCGGCGGGACTACTTTACAATGAGCAGTTCTTC.

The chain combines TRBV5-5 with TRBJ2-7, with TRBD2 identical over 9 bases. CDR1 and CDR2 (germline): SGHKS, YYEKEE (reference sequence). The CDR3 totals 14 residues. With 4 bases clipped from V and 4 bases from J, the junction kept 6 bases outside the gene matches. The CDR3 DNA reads TGTGCCAGCAGCCAGGCGGGACTAGCTTACGAGCAGTACTTC. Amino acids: CASSQAGLAYEQYF.

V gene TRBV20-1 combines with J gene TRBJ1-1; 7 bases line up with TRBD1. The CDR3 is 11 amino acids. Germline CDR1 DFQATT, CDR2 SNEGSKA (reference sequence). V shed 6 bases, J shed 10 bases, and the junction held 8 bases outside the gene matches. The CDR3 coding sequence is TGCAGTGCAAGGACAGGAGCGCGAGCTTTCTTT. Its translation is CSARTGARAFF.

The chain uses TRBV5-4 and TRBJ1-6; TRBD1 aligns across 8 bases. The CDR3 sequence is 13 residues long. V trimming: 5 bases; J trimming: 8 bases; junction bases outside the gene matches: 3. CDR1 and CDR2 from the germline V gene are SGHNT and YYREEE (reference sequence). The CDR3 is CASSADRDSPLHF. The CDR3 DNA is TGTGCCAGCAGTGCGGACAGGGATTCACCCCTCCACTTT.

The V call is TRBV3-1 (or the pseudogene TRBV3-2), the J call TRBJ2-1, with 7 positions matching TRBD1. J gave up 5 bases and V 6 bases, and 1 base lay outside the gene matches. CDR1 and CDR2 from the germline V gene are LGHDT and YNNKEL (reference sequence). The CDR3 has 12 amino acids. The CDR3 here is CASRGTDNEQFF. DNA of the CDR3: TGTGCCAGCAGGGGGACAGACAATGAGCAGTTCTTC.

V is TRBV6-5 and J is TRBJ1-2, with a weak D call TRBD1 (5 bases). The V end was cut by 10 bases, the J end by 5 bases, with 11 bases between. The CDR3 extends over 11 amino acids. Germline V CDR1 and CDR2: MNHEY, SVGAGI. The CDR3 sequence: CATTGLYGYTF. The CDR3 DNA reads TGTGCCACCACAGGATTATATGGCTACACCTTC.

The CDR3 DNA sequence: TGTGCCAGCAGCCAAGGAAAGGGACAGGGCAAGAGGGTGTATGGCTACACCTTC. This sequence encodes CASSQGKGQGKRVYGYTF. The chain combines TRBV3-1 (or the pseudogene TRBV3-2) with TRBJ1-2; 9 positions agree with TRBD1. This CDR3 spans 18 amino acids. The germline CDR1 and CDR2 sequences are LGHDT and YNNKEL (reference sequence). Trimming removed 1 base from V and 5 bases from J; junction bases left unmatched: 14.

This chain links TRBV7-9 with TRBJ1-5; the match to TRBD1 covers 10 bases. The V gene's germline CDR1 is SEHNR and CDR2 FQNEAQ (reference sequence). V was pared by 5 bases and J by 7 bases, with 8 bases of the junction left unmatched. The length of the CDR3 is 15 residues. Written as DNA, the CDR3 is TGTGCCAGCAGCCCTTGGGACAGGGGAGGCCAGCCCCAGCATTTT. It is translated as CASSPWDRGGQPQHF.

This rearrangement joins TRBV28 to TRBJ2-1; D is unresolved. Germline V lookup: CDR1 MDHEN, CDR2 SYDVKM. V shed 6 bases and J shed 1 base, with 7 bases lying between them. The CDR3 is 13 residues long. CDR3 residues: CASRWASYNEQFF. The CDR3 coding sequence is TGTGCCAGCAGATGGGCGTCCTACAATGAGCAGTTCTTC.

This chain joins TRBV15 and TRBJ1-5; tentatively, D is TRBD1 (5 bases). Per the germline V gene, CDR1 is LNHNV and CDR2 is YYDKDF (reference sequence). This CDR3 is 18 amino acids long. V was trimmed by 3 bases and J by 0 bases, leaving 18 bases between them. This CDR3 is CATSRRGRGDYSNQPQHF. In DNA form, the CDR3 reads TGTGCCACCAGCAGGCGGGGGAGAGGAGATTATAGCAATCAGCCCCAGCATTTT. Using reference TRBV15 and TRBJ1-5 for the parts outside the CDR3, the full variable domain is DAMVIQNPRYQVTQFGKPVTLSCSQTLNHNVMYWYQQKSSQAPKLLFHYYDKDFNNEADTPDNFQSRRPNTSFCFLDIRSPGLGDTAMYLCATSRRGRGDYSNQPQHFGDGTRLSIL.